These T cell receptor beta chains were read from a single sample in a study of radiation and T cells in renal cell carcinoma. Sequencing was performed with immunoSEQ multiplex PCR; in TCRdb, only in-frame clones are kept and a portion is missing. This sample has 50,000 to 65,000 clones, with more than 60% found just once. The sample was blood, taken from a patient whose treatment included radiotherapy and nephrectomy. These receptors originate from a man aged 55-75 years with renal cell carcinoma. Each CDR3 is given with its conserved first and last residue. Size is stated for part of the rows, as once, few or many counts, or as a class when the clone is expanded.

CDR3aa: CASSERALGDYGYTF
v_gene: TRBV6-1
abundance: NA

CDR3aa: CASSWRGIHTDTQYF
v_gene: TRBV11-3
abundance: NA

CDR3aa: CASSQAPLLDLSGNTIYF
v_gene: TRBV4-3
abundance: NA

CDR3aa: CASSFGQISGANVLTF
v_gene: TRBV7-9
abundance: once

CDR3aa: CASSPSAGELFF
v_gene: TRBV19
abundance: few

CDR3aa: CASSSTANTEAFF
v_gene: TRBV11-3
abundance: NA

CDR3aa: CASSLSQGFEQFF
v_gene: TRBV27
abundance: NA

CDR3aa: CAWSVGTGRFF
v_gene: TRBV30
abundance: NA

CDR3aa: CASEDRLGANYGYTF
v_gene: TRBV19
abundance: NA

CDR3aa: CASSFISDTQYF
v_gene: TRBV7-2
abundance: NA

CDR3aa: CASSEFVGTPETQYF
v_gene: TRBV6-1
abundance: NA

CDR3aa: CASSTGTTEAFF
v_gene: TRBV6-6
abundance: NA

CDR3aa: CASGKDVAGGPSNIQYF
v_gene: TRBV7-8
abundance: NA

CDR3aa: CAISNTGDERNTIYF
v_gene: TRBV10-3
abundance: few

CDR3aa: CASSPNAGSGHTEAFF
v_gene: TRBV5-1
abundance: once

CDR3aa: CASSLGLVDTIYF
v_gene: TRBV5-6
abundance: NA

CDR3aa: CASSLRDSQNEQFF
v_gene: TRBV11-2
abundance: once

CDR3aa: CASSMGGSGANVLTF
v_gene: TRBV19
abundance: NA

CDR3aa: CASSELDGSRYNEQFF
v_gene: TRBV25-1
abundance: NA

CDR3aa: CAWSVIGLDNEQFF
v_gene: TRBV30
abundance: NA

CDR3aa: CASSFRPWDRVPDTQYF
v_gene: TRBV11-2
abundance: NA

CDR3aa: CASSPQVNTEAFF
v_gene: TRBV19
abundance: NA

CDR3aa: CASSPRGTGVDTQYF
v_gene: TRBV10-1
abundance: NA

CDR3aa: CASSNLTGATNYGYTF
v_gene: TRBV13
abundance: NA

CDR3aa: CASSYRDHYNEQFF
v_gene: TRBV7-2
abundance: NA

CDR3aa: CASSIQISSYNEQFF
v_gene: TRBV19
abundance: NA

CDR3aa: CASSEAGQGHEKLFF
v_gene: TRBV6-1
abundance: NA